A single sample gave rise to the 8 T cell receptor beta chains below, sequenced in a study of blood T cell repertoires in COVID-19. Sequencing used immunoSEQ multiplex PCR; TCRdb keeps in-frame clones, though not all of them. The sample consists of under 150,000 clones, 76% of them appearing once. Sequenced input: peripheral blood. The receptors here all came from a man in his 60s with acute or convalescent COVID-19.

The chain carries TRBV27 and TRBJ2-2; the D gene is possibly TRBD1 (6 bases). Trimming removed 7 bases from V and 1 base from J, with 10 bases in between. CDR1 and CDR2 from the germline V gene are MNHEY and SMNVEV (reference sequence). The CDR3 covers 14 residues. The CDR3 reads CASKRDKNTGELFF. Here the CDR3 DNA reads TGTGCCAGCAAACGGGACAAGAACACCGGGGAGCTGTTTTTT.

V gene TRBV27 combines with J gene TRBJ2-7; D is uncertain. CDR3 length: 14 residues. V shed 6 bases and J shed 1 base, with 13 bases lying between them. From germline, CDR1 is MNHEY and CDR2 SMNVEV (reference sequence). In DNA form, the CDR3 reads TGTGCCAGCAGCCCTTTAACAGAATCCTACGAGCAGTACTTC. This translates into CASSPLTESYEQYF.

The chain joins TRBV7-8 to TRBJ2-3, with D tentatively TRBD2 (5 bases). The germline CDR1 and CDR2 sequences are SGHVS and FQNEAQ. CDR3 length equals 16 residues. Trimming shortened V by 1 base and J by 0 bases, and 11 bases separated the two germline ends. DNA for the CDR3: TGTGCCAGCAGCTTAGTGGCGGACTCAAGCACAGATACGCAGTATTTT. Protein product: CASSLVADSSTDTQYF.

The CDR3 sequence is CSASLGQGRLAGGLGTQYF. The CDR3 bases are TGCAGTGCTAGTTTGGGACAGGGCCGGCTAGCGGGAGGGTTAGGTACGCAGTATTTT. The chain has TRBV20-1 and TRBJ2-3; 12 nucleotides line up with TRBD2. After removal of 3 bases from V and 8 bases from J, the junction contained 21 bases not matched to a gene. The CDR3 contains 19 residues. Germline lookup yields CDR1 DFQATT and CDR2 SNEGSKA (reference sequence).

This sequence joins TRBV28 and TRBJ1-2; 7 bases match TRBD1. This CDR3 spans 13 amino acids. V lost 4 bases and J lost 4; bases outside the gene matches: 3. Germline loops: CDR1 MDHEN, CDR2 SYDVKM. The CDR3 region has the DNA TGTGCCAGCAGTTGGGGACAGTCCTATGGCTACACCTTC. Its protein is CASSWGQSYGYTF.

The J gene is TRBJ2-1, the V gene TRBV9; 8 bases are a match to TRBD1. Trimming at V came to 4 bases and at J to 6 bases, leaving 15 bases not matched to a gene. Germline CDR1 and CDR2: SGDLS and YYNGEE. The CDR3 loop spans 17 amino acids. The CDR3 bases are TGTGCCAGCAGCACAAATATCGGGACAGGAGCAGTCAATGAGCAGTTCTTC. It translates to CASSTNIGTGAVNEQFF.

This clone was counted between two and nine times. The chain employs TRBV4-1 and TRBJ1-5; TRBD1 agrees at 7 bases. This CDR3 is built from 14 residues. J was trimmed by 5 bases and V by 2 bases; bases with no gene match: 3. Germline assignment: CDR1 MGHRA and CDR2 YSYEKL. Here the CDR3 reads CASSQQQGYQPQHF. The CDR3 DNA reads as TGCGCCAGCAGCCAACAACAGGGGTATCAGCCCCAGCATTTT.

V gene TRBV5-6 combines with J gene TRBJ2-1; 10 nucleotides match TRBD2. The germline gives CDR1 SGHDT, CDR2 YYEEEE. The CDR3 consists of 17 residues. V was clipped by 4 bases and J by 7 bases; unmatched bases: 14. The CDR3 reads CASSRGASGSIWNEQFF. The CDR3 region has the DNA TGTGCCAGCAGCCGTGGTGCTAGCGGGAGCATATGGAATGAGCAGTTCTTC.